Presented here are 24 T cell receptor beta chains from one specimen sequenced in a study of blood T cell repertoires in acute mononucleosis. Libraries were prepared by immunoSEQ multiplex PCR; TCRdb keeps only in-frame clonotypes and omits some of them. In the table there are 6,000 to 9,000 clones, about 25% of which are singletons. Time point indicated: acute infectious mononucleosis, at clinical presentation within 2 weeks of symptom onset (visit 1). The sample was EBV YVL epitope tetramer+ CD8+ T cells sorted from PBMCs, taken during acute infectious mononucleosis. Subset meaning: CD8 T cells binding a tetramer with EBV BRLF1 109-117 peptide (YVL-BR). These receptors originate from a young woman with infectious mononucleosis caused by EBV.

This clone was recorded at least ten times. Given a far larger clone just one base away, this is likely a sequencing read error. The CDR3 region is CASSLAGPNEQFF. CDR3 DNA: TGTGCCAGCAGCTTGGCCGGCCCCAATGAGCAGTTCTTC. The chain carries TRBV5-6 and TRBJ2-1; no firm D call. CDR3 length: 13 residues. Trimming took 0 bases from V and 6 from J, leaving 7 bases between them. From germline, CDR1 is SGHDT and CDR2 YYEEEE.

This clone occurred a few times. The chain couples TRBV11-3 to TRBJ2-5, with TRBD2 matching over 10 bases. Per the germline V gene, CDR1 is SGHNT and CDR2 is YENEEA. This CDR3 is built from 16 residues. With V trimmed by 6 bases and J by 2 bases, 9 bases remained unmatched. CDR3: CASSDSPLAGQETQYF. CDR3 nucleotides: TGTGCCAGCAGTGACTCACCACTAGCGGGGCAAGAGACCCAGTACTTC.

This clone was seen just once. The V call is TRBV7-3, the J call TRBJ2-7, with D possibly TRBD1 on 6 matching bases. Trimming took off 5 bases at V and 3 bases at J, with 23 bases between the two ends. The CDR3 length is 17 residues. In germline, CDR1 is SGHTA, CDR2 FQGTGA. CDR3 DNA: TGTGCCAGCAGCCAAAAAGGGGGTCGTTCGTGGCGCTACGAGCAGTACTTC. Its translation is CASSQKGGRSWRYEQYF.

This clone appeared a few times. V and J are TRBV6-1 and TRBJ2-7; D is uncertain. This CDR3 contains 13 residues. Germline V gene lookup returns CDR1 MNHNS and CDR2 SASEGT. Deletions cut 2 bases from V and 3 bases from J, with 8 bases between. The CDR3 DNA follows: TGTGCCAGCAGTGAATGGTCTGTCTACGAGCAGTACTTC. This sequence encodes CASSEWSVYEQYF.

Note on this clone: One base separates it from a far larger clone, so it is likely a read error. The V and J genes are TRBV7-3 and TRBJ2-2, with no clear D. Trimming pared 0 bases from V and 6 bases from J, leaving 11 bases between. The CDR3 consists of 15 residues. Germline V gene data show CDR1 as SGHTA and CDR2 as FQGTGA. In nucleotides, the CDR3 is TGTGCCAGCAGCTTAACGTACGGAAGGGCCGGGGAGCTGTTTTTT. Translated: CASSLTYGRAGELFF.

The chain has TRBV25-1 and TRBJ2-6, with TRBD1 matching over 7 bases. The CDR3 runs to 17 residues. The V gene's germline CDR1 is MGHDK and CDR2 SYGVNS. The V gene end was trimmed by 5 bases and the J gene end by 1 base; junction bases not matched to a gene: 8. The CDR3 here is CASSSDRVLSGANVLTF. CDR3 nucleotides: TGTGCCAGCAGTTCTGACAGGGTACTGTCTGGGGCCAACGTCCTGACTTTC.

By sample fraction, this clone is medium-sized. The same CDR3 arises from other DNA sequences in this sample as well. The chain combines TRBV6-6 with TRBJ1-2; 7 positions match TRBD1. CDR3 length: 13 amino acids. Unmatched junction bases numbered 7, after V lost 5 bases and J lost 7 bases. Germline-derived CDR1 and CDR2 are MNHNY and SVGAGI (reference sequence). The chain's CDR3 is CASSDQGEGGYTF. The CDR3 coding sequence is TGTGCCAGCAGTGACCAGGGGGAGGGTGGCTACACCTTC.

This chain uses TRBV7-9 with TRBJ2-7, with TRBD1 identical over 9 bases. CDR3 size: 15 residues. After removal of 7 bases from V and 4 bases from J, the junction contained 11 bases not matched to a gene. From germline, CDR1 is SEHNR and CDR2 FQNEAQ (reference sequence). CDR3 residues: CASTFIGTGNYEQYF. The CDR3 DNA follows: TGTGCCAGCACCTTTATTGGGACAGGGAATTACGAGCAGTACTTC.

On this clone: A far larger clone lies a single base away; this is likely a read error. The chain has TRBV5-1 and TRBJ2-1; no reliable D call. The CDR3 consists of 15 residues. Per germline, CDR1 SGHRS and CDR2 YFSETQ. The CDR3 here is CACSLELASYNEQFF. CDR3 nucleotides: TGCGCCTGCAGCTTGGAGTTGGCCAGTTACAATGAGCAGTTCTTC.

The sample holds a few counts of this clone. A far bigger clonotype differs at one base, so this is likely a read error. The chain employs TRBV6-1 and TRBJ2-1, with D hard to call. This CDR3 is 12 amino acids long. Per the germline V gene, CDR1 is MNHNS and CDR2 is SASEGT. The ends were cut back, 6 bases at V and 10 bases at J, with 13 bases in the middle. The chain's CDR3 is CASSPVNYEQFF. In nucleotides, the CDR3 is TGTGCCAGCAGCCCGGTCAACTACGAGCAGTTCTTC.

The gene calls are TRBV5-6 and TRBJ2-7; 10 bases fit TRBD2. V lost 4 bases and J lost 3; bases outside the gene matches: 7. CDR1 and CDR2 (germline): SGHDT, YYEEEE. The CDR3 has 15 residues. The CDR3 DNA sequence: TGTGCCAGCAGCCCCGGGATAGCGGGGGGCTACGAGCAGTACTTC. Translating gives CASSPGIAGGYEQYF.

A note on this clone: One end of the junction is discordant with germline, which a read error may explain. This CDR3 is also generated by other DNA sequences in the sample. The chain carries TRBV13 and TRBJ2-7; D might be TRBD2 (6 bases). The germline V gene has CDR1 PRHDT and CDR2 FYEKMQ (reference sequence). The CDR3 has 15 amino acids. The CDR3 loop is CASSPGTGEGYEQYF. CDR3 bases: TGCGCCAGCAGCCCGGGAACGGGGGAAGGGTACGAGCAGTACTTC.

This clone was detected ten times or more. A far larger clone differs by one base, so this is likely a read error. Distinct nucleotide sequences in the sample also encode this CDR3. V gene TRBV25-1 combines with J gene TRBJ2-7; D not resolved. The CDR3 spans 13 residues. The germline V gene has CDR1 MGHDK and CDR2 SYGVNS. V lost 5 bases, J lost 0 bases, and 8 bases lay in between. CDR3 region: CASSWTASYEQYF. CDR3 nucleotides: TGTGCCAGCAGTTGGACGGCCTCCTACGAGCAGTACTTC.

The chain is built from TRBV6-4 and TRBJ1-2, with no clear D. Germline loops: CDR1 MRHNA, CDR2 SNTAGT. The germline V and J ends were trimmed by 5 bases and 3 bases, with 10 bases remaining between them. This CDR3 is built from 13 residues. CDR3 DNA: TGTGCCAGCAGTTCGCCGGAATACTATGGCTACACCTTC. Translated: CASSSPEYYGYTF.

This clone was counted ten times or more. The chain links TRBV29-1 to TRBJ2-7; tentative D call: TRBD1 (5 bases). Trimming removed 7 bases from V and 3 bases from J, with 13 bases in between. Looked up from germline, CDR1 is SQVTM and CDR2 is ANQGSEA. The CDR3 contains 12 residues. This chain's CDR3 is CSAIPQGYEQYF. The DNA for the CDR3 is TGCAGCGCAATACCCCAGGGCTACGAGCAGTACTTC.

A note on this clone: A much more abundant neighbour one base away suggests this may be a read error. V usage is TRBV2 and J usage is TRBJ2-7, with no clear D. Germline V gene lookup returns CDR1 SNHLY and CDR2 FYNNEI. This CDR3 spans 13 amino acids. The CDR3 reads CASSQEWAYEQYF. CDR3 DNA: TGCGCCAGCAGCCAAGAGTGGGCCTACGAGCAGTACTTC.

This clone is deemed medium-sized (0.01 to 0.1%). The gene calls are TRBV7-3 and TRBJ1-6; TRBD1 is a possible D gene (5 bases). The CDR3 covers 18 residues. CDR1 is SGHTA, CDR2 FQGTGA, per germline. V lost 0 bases to trimming and J lost 7 bases, with 19 bases between them. The CDR3 loop reads CASSLTGETWGENSPLHF. The CDR3 DNA reads TGTGCCAGCAGCTTAACGGGCGAGACCTGGGGGGAAAATTCACCCCTCCACTTT.

This clone came up many times. The rearrangement joins TRBV11-2 to TRBJ2-5, with 9 positions matching TRBD1. The V and J ends lost 6 bases and 4 bases, in that order; junction bases with no gene match: 9. The CDR3 loop spans 15 amino acids. Per germline, CDR1 SGHAT and CDR2 FQNNGV. The CDR3 protein is CASRQLTGGAETQYF. Written as DNA, the CDR3 is TGTGCCAGCAGGCAGCTTACAGGGGGCGCAGAGACCCAGTACTTC.

In this sample, this clone turned up many times. V and J are TRBV10-3 and TRBJ2-1; D possibly corresponds to TRBD2 (6 bases). Germline loops: CDR1 ENHRY, CDR2 SYGVKD. The germline V and J ends were trimmed by 10 bases and 10 bases, with 17 bases remaining between them. The CDR3 has 12 amino acids. CDR3 nucleotides: TGTGCCAGCAGGCAACAGACTAGGGAGCAGTTCTTC. Translated, it gives CASRQQTREQFF.

This clone came up a few times. The chain has TRBV30 and TRBJ2-1; D is perhaps TRBD2 (6 bases). The CDR3 consists of 15 residues. Germline V gene data show CDR1 as GTSNPN and CDR2 as SVGIG (reference sequence). V lost 8 bases to trimming and J lost 0 bases, with 17 bases between them. Here the CDR3 DNA reads TGTGCCACTGGAGGGGCCGGTCCCTCCTACAATGAGCAGTTCTTC. Translation: CATGGAGPSYNEQFF.

This clone was counted only a few times. The V gene is TRBV5-5, the J gene TRBJ2-3; D remains ambiguous. The V end was cut by 3 bases, the J end by 8 bases, with 10 bases between. This CDR3 is 12 amino acids long. Looked up from germline, CDR1 is SGHKS and CDR2 is YYEKEE (reference sequence). The CDR3 nucleotides are TGTGCCAGCAGCTCACCCTCCGGTACGCAGTATTTT. Protein: CASSSPSGTQYF.

This clone has a handful of counts. A read error is the likely source, as a far larger clone sits one nucleotide away. This sample also contains other DNA sequences that code for the same CDR3. CDR3 region: CASSWTASYEQYF. Here the CDR3 DNA reads TGTGCCAGCAGTTGGACAGCCTCCTACGAGCAGTACTTC. The chain is built from TRBV7-3 and TRBJ2-7, with D perhaps matching TRBD1 (6 bases). The CDR3 has 13 residues. Between the trimmed V and J ends, which lost 6 bases and 0 bases, there was a span of 9 bases. Germline V gene lookup returns CDR1 SGHTA and CDR2 FQGTGA.

Comment on this clone: It differs at one base from a far larger clone, so likely a read error. V gene TRBV7-9 combines with J gene TRBJ1-1; weak D call: TRBD1 (5 bases). From germline, CDR1 is SEHNR and CDR2 FQNEAQ (reference sequence). The CDR3 sequence is 15 residues long. Trimming stripped 2 bases from V and 5 bases from J, with 15 bases between. The CDR3 bases are TGTGCCAGCAGCTTAACTTCTCCGGGGGAGACTGAAGCTTTCTTT. Translating gives CASSLTSPGETEAFF.

Worth noting for this clone: This likely traces to a read error, being one base from a far larger clone. V is TRBV7-9 and J is TRBJ1-5; 7 bases map to TRBD1. There are 15 residues in the CDR3. In germline, CDR1 is SEHNR, CDR2 FQNEAQ (reference sequence). The CDR3 DNA reads as TGTGCCAGCGGCTTCACAGGGGCGGGCAATCAGCCCCAGCATTTT. Its protein product is CASGFTGAGNQPQHF.